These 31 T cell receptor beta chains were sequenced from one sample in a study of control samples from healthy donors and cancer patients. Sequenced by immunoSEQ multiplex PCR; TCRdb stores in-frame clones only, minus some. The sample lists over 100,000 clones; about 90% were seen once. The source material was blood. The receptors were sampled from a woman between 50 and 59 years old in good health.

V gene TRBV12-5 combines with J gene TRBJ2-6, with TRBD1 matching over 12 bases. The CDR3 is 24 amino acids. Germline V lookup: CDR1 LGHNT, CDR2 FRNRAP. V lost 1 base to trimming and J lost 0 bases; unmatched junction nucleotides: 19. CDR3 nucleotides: TGTGCTAGTGGTTTGGCTTTCCGGGACAGGGGGCGCTCCGTCCTTTGCTCTGGGGCCAACGTCCTGACTTTC. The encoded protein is CASGLAFRDRGRSVLCSGANVLTF.

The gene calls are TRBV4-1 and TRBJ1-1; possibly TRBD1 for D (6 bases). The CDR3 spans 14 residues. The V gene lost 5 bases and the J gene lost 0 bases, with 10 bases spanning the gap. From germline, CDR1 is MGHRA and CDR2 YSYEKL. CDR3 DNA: TGCGCCAGCAGCACATACAGGGTGAACACTGAAGCTTTCTTT. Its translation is CASSTYRVNTEAFF.

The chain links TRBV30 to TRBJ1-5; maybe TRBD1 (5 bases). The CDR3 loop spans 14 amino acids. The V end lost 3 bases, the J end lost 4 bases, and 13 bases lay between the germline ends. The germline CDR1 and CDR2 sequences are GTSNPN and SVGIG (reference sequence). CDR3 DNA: TGTGCCTGGAGGTTACAGGCCCCAAATCAGCCCCAGCATTTT. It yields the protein CAWRLQAPNQPQHF. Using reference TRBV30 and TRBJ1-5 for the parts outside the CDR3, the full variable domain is SQTIHQWPATLVQPVGSPLSLECTVEGTSNPNLYWYRQAAGRGLQLLFYSVGIGQISSEVPQNLSASRPQDRQFILSSKKLLLSDSGFYLCAWRLQAPNQPQHFGDGTRLSIL.

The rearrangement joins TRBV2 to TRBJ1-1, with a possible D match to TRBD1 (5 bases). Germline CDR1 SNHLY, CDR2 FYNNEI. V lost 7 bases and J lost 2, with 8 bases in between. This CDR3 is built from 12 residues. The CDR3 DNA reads TGTGCCAGCAAGGGGTTCAACACTGAAGCTTTCTTT. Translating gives CASKGFNTEAFF.

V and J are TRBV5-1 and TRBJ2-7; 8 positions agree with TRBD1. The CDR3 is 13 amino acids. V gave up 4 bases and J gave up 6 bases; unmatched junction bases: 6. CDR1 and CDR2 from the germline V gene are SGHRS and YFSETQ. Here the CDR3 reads CASSQTDRAEQYF. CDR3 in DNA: TGCGCCAGCAGCCAAACGGACAGGGCCGAGCAGTACTTC.

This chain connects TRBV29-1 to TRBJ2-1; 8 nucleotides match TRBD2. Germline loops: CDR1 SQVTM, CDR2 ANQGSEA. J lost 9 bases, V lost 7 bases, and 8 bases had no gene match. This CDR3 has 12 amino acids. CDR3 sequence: CSAPGGPSEQFF. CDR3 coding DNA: TGCAGCGCGCCGGGAGGGCCATCTGAGCAGTTCTTC.

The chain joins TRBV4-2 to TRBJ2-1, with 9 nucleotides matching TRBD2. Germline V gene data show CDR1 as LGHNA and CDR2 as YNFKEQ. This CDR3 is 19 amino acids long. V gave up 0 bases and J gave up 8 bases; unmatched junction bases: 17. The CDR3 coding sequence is TGTGCCAGCAGCCAAGATCAAGTAGCGGGAGTAAGTTTTTTGGATGAGCAGTTCTTC. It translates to CASSQDQVAGVSFLDEQFF.

The CDR3 DNA reads TGTGCCAGCAGCCCAGGGGGCGGACCCACAGATACGCAGTATTTT. This codes for CASSPGGGPTDTQYF. This chain uses TRBV11-3 with TRBJ2-3, with 8 nucleotides matching TRBD1. V trimming: 5 bases; J trimming: 2 bases; junction bases outside the gene matches: 6. Per the germline V gene, CDR1 is SGHNT and CDR2 is YENEEA. This CDR3 has 15 residues.

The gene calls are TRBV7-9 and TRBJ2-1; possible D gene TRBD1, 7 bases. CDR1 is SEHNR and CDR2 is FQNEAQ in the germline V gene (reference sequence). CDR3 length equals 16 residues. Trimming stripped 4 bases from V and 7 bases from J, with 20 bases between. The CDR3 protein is CASSYPGGRKVNEQFF. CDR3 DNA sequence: TGTGCCAGCAGCTATCCAGGGGGGAGAAAGGTGAATGAGCAGTTCTTC.

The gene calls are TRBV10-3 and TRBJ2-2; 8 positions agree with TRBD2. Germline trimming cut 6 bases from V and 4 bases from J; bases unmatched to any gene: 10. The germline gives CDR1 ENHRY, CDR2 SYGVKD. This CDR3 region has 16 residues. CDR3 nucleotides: TGTGCCATCAGGACGGGACTAGAAGCAGGCACCGGGGAGCTGTTTTTT. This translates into CAIRTGLEAGTGELFF.

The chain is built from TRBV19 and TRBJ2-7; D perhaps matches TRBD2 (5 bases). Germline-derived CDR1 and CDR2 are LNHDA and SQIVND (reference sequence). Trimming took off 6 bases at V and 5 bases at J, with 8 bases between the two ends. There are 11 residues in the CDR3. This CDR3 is CASRGANEQYF. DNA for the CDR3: TGTGCCAGTAGGGGAGCGAACGAGCAGTACTTC.

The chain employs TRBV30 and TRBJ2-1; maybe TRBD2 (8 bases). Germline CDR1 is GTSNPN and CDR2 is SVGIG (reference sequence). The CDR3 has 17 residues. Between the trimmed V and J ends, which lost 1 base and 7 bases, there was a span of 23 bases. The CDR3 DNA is TGTGCCTGGAGTGCGATCGTCGGGAGGGCCAGGGGGAATGAGCAGTTCTTC. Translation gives CAWSAIVGRARGNEQFF.

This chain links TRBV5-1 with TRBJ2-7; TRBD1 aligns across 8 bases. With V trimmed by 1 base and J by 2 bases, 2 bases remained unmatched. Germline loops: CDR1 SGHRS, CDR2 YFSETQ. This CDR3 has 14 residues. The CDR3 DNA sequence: TGCGCCAGCAGCTTGTGGGGACAGGCCTACGAGCAGTACTTC. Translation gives CASSLWGQAYEQYF.

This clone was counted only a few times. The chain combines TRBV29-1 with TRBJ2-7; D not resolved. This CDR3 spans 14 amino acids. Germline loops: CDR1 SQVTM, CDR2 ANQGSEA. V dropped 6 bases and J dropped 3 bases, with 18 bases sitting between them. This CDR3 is CSVLKKNSDYEQYF. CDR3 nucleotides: TGCAGCGTATTAAAAAAAAACAGCGACTACGAGCAGTACTTC.

The CDR3 region has the DNA TGTGCAAATACAGGGGGCGACAGATTCTACGAGCAGTACTTC. It specifies CANTGGDRFYEQYF. The gene calls are TRBV7-7 and TRBJ2-7; 9 bases match TRBD1. The germline V gene has CDR1 SSHAT and CDR2 FNYEAQ (reference sequence). The CDR3 extends over 14 amino acids.

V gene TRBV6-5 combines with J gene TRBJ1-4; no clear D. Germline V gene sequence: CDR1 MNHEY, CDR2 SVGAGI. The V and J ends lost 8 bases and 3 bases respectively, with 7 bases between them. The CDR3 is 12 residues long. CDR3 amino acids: CASSGPNEKLFF. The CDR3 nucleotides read TGTGCCAGCTCAGGCCCTAATGAAAAACTGTTTTTT.

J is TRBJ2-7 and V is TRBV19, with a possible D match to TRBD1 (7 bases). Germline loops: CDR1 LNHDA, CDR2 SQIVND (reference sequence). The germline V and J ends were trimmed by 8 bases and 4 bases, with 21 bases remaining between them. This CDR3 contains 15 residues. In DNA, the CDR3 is TGTGCCAGTTCTCGGGGAATGACAGGGAGGTACGAGCAGTACTTC. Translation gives CASSRGMTGRYEQYF.

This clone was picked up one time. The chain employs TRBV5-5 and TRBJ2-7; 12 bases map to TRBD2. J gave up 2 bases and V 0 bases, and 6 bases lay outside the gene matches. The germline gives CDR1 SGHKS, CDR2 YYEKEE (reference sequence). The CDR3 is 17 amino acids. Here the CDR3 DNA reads TGTGCCAGCAGCTTGGGAGCTAGCGGGGGGGCCGCCTACGAGCAGTACTTC. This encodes CASSLGASGGAAYEQYF.

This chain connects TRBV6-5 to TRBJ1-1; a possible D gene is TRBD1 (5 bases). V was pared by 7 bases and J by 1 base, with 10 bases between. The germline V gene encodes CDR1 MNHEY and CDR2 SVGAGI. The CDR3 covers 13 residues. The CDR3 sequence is CASTVQGNTEAFF. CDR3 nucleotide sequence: TGTGCCAGCACAGTCCAGGGGAACACTGAAGCTTTCTTT.

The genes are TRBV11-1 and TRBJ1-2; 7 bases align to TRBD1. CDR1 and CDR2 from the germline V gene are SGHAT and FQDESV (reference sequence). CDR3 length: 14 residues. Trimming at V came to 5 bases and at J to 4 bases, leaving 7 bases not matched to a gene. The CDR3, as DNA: TGTGCCAGCAGCCAGGAAAGGACAGGCTATGGCTACACCTTC. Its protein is CASSQERTGYGYTF.

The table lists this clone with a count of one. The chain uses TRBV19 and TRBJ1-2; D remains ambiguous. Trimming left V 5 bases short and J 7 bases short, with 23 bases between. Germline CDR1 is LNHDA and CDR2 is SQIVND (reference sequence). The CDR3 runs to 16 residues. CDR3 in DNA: TGTGCCAGTAGTTCCACGGGGAAGCGCGACTCAGGTGGCTACACCTTC. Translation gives CASSSTGKRDSGGYTF.

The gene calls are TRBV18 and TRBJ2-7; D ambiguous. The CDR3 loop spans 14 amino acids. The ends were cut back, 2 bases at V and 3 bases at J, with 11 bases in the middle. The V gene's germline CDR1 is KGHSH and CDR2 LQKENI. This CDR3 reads CASSPGSDGYEQYF. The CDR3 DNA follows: TGTGCCAGCTCACCAGGGTCGGACGGCTACGAGCAGTACTTC.

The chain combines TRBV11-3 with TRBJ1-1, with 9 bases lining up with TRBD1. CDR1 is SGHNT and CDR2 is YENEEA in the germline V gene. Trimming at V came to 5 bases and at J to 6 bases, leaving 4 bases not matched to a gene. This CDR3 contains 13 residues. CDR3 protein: CASSRDRVAEAFF. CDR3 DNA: TGTGCCAGCAGCAGGGACAGGGTGGCTGAAGCTTTCTTT. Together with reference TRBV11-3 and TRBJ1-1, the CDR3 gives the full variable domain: EAGVVQSPRYKIIEKKQPVAFWCNPISGHNTLYWYLQNLGQGPELLIRYENEEAVDDSQLPKDRFSAERLKGVDSTLKIQPAELGDSAVYLCASSRDRVAEAFFGQGTRLTVV.

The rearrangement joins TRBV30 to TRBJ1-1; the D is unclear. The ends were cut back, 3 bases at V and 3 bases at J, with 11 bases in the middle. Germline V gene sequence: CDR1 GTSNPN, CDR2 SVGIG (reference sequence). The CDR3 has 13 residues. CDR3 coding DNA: TGTGCCTGGAGCGAAACCCCGTACACTGAAGCTTTCTTT. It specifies CAWSETPYTEAFF.

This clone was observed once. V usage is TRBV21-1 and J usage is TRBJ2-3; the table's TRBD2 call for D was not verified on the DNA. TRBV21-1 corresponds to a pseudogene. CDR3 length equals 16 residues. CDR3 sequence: CASTQGGTFSTDTQYF. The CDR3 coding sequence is TGTGCCAGCACTCAAGGCGGGACCTTTAGCACAGATACGCAGTATTTT.

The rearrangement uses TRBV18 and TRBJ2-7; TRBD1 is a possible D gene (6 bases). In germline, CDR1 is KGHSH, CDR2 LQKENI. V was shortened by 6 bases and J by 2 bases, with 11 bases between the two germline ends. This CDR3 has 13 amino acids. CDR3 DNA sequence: TGTGCCAGCTCCCCGGACAGTACCTACGAGCAGTACTTC. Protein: CASSPDSTYEQYF.

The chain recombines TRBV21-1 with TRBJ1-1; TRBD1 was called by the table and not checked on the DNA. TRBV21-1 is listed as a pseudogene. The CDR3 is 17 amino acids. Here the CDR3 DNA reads TGTGCCAGCAGCACCTACCGACCCCAGGGGGCTGGCACTGAAGCTTTCTTT. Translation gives CASSTYRPQGAGTEAFF.

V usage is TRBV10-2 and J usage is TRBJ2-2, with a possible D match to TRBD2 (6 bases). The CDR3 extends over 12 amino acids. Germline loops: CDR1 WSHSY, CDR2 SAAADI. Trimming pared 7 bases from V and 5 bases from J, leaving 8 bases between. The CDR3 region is CASNGGTGELFF. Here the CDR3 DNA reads TGCGCCAGCAACGGGGGAACCGGGGAGCTGTTTTTT.

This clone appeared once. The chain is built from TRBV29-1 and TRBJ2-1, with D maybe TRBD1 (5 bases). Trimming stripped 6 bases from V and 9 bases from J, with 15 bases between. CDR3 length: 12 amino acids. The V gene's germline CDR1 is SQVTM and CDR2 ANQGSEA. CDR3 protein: CSVAYNRFEQFF. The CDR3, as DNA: TGCAGCGTCGCCTACAACAGGTTTGAGCAGTTCTTC.

CDR3 coding DNA: TGCGCCAGCACCCTAAATCTGGGAGACCTAGCTGAAGCTTTCTTT. It codes for CASTLNLGDLAEAFF. The chain combines TRBV5-1 with TRBJ1-1; D is unresolved. The CDR3 loop spans 15 amino acids. V was trimmed by 6 bases and J by 6 bases, leaving 21 bases between them. CDR1 SGHRS and CDR2 YFSETQ come from the germline V gene. Using reference TRBV5-1 and TRBJ1-1 for the parts outside the CDR3, the full variable domain is KAGVTQTPRYLIKTRGQQVTLSCSPISGHRSVSWYQQTPGQGLQFLFEYFSETQRNKGNFPGRFSGRQFSNSRSEMNVSTLELGDSALYLCASTLNLGDLAEAFFGQGTRLTVV.

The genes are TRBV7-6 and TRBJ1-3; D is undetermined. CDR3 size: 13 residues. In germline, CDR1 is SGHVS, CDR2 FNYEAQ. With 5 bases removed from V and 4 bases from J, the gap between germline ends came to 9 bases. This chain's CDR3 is CASSTTSGNTIYF. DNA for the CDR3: TGTGCCAGCAGCACCACTTCGGGAAACACCATATATTTT.